The present T cell receptor beta chain was sequenced within a study of PD-1 blockade in classical Hodgkin lymphoma. The CDR3 is made up of 13 amino acids. Germline V gene data show CDR1 as SEHNR and CDR2 as FQNEAQ (reference sequence). V was pared by 5 bases and J by 2 bases, with 8 bases between. Method: immunoSEQ multiplex PCR; TCRdb's copy keeps in-frame clones and lacks some. The top ten clones hold less than 9.5% of a sample with roughly 20,000 clones, 80% of them seen once. Regarding this clone: The target antigen is unknown.

The time point: cycle 4 day 1 (C4D1), after six to seven weeks of nivolumab. Following autologous stem cell transplantation, relapse occurred in every patient, and exposure to brentuximab vedotin varied. Notes on the study in general: At baseline, newly diagnosed patients reportedly showed less TCR diversity than healthy donors.

The sequenced sample was peripheral blood mononuclear cells (PBMCs), obtained before the fourth cycle of nivolumab. The chain uses TRBV7-9 and TRBJ2-3; D is unclear. The source of this sequence is a human donor with classical Hodgkin lymphoma. CDR3: CASSLWDTDTQYF. CDR3 nucleotide sequence: TGTGCCAGCAGCCTTTGGGACACAGATACGCAGTATTTT.